This is a list of T cell receptor beta chains from one sample in a study of CD4 T cells in relation to SARS-CoV-2 and coronaviruses. The assay was immunoSEQ multiplex PCR, and TCRdb's table has in-frame clones only and misses some. Of 55,000 to 75,000 clones listed, approximately 87% are singletons. Input material: memory CD4+ T cells from PBMCs. These receptors all stem from a human donor in good health. Each CDR3 is given with its conserved first and last residue. The order of the fields is D gene, J gene, V gene, clone size, CDR3 protein, CDR3 DNA. The D gene is left open where the match is weak. The size field is filled for only some rows; it gives once, few, many or a size class.

TRBD1,TRBJ1-2,TRBV6-6,once,CASRPARDREGGYTF,TGTGCCAGCAGGCCGGCCCGGGACAGGGAAGGCGGCTACACCTTC
NA,TRBJ1-2,TRBV7-3,NA,CASSLRAGDRDYGYTF,TGTGCCAGCAGCTTAAGGGCTGGGGATCGGGACTATGGCTACACCTTC
NA,TRBJ2-7,TRBV15,NA,CATSRVKPSYEQYF,TGTGCCACCAGCAGAGTGAAGCCCTCCTACGAGCAGTACTTC
TRBD1,TRBJ2-7,TRBV19,once,CASSIAGGWYEQYF,TGTGCCAGTAGTATAGCAGGGGGTTGGTACGAGCAGTACTTC
NA,TRBJ1-2,TRBV10-2,NA,CASSMQGANYGYTF,TGCGCCAGCAGTATGCAGGGAGCTAACTATGGCTACACCTTC
TRBD2,TRBJ2-5,TRBV5-4,once,CASSLTTSGGQTQYF,TGTGCCAGCAGCTTGACGACTAGCGGGGGCCAGACCCAGTACTTC
NA,TRBJ2-3,TRBV24-1,NA,CATTPGPGIDTQYF,TGTGCCACCACCCCGGGACCCGGAATTGATACGCAGTATTTT
NA,TRBJ2-5,TRBV7-7,NA,CASSFSGGGQETQYF,TGTGCTAGCAGCTTTTCAGGAGGAGGGCAAGAGACCCAGTACTTC
NA,TRBJ1-5,TRBV7-2,NA,CASSYGRPFVNQPQHF,TGTGCCAGCAGCTACGGACGGCCATTTGTGAATCAGCCCCAGCATTTT
TRBD1,TRBJ1-1,TRBV6-2/TRBV6-3,NA,CASSGDRDEAFF,TGTGCCAGCAGCGGTGACAGGGATGAAGCTTTCTTT
TRBD1,TRBJ2-7,TRBV12-3/TRBV12-4,NA,CASSRDRPYEQYF,TGTGCCAGCAGTAGGGACAGGCCCTACGAGCAGTACTTC
TRBD2,TRBJ2-7,TRBV5-1,once,CASSLLSRGVDYEQYF,TGCGCCAGCAGCCTCCTGTCCCGGGGGGTGGACTACGAGCAGTACTTC
NA,TRBJ1-5,TRBV10-3,once,CAISESGQGQPQHF,TGTGCCATCAGTGAGTCTGGGCAGGGTCAGCCCCAGCATTTT
NA,TRBJ1-1,TRBV19,NA,CASSTSFEGTEAFF,TGTGCCAGTAGTACCTCTTTTGAAGGGACTGAAGCTTTCTTT
TRBD2,TRBJ2-7,TRBV10-3,NA,CAISDGTVAGGGYEQYF,TGTGCCATCAGTGACGGTACGGTAGCGGGAGGGGGGTACGAGCAGTACTTC